This T cell receptor (beta chain) appears in the sequencing data of a study of blood T cells in healthy people across ages. The use of a sample-barcoded 5' primer and a J-beta primer mix characterized a second PCR of roughly 7 to 11 cycles. TCRdb called the 5' RACE reads again in MiXCR, with one record for every CDR3 protein. The repertoire consists of around 280,000 distinct CDR3 sequences, with 25% to 30% occurring once and the leading ten covering roughly 30%. Ten or more counts support this clonotype. Its antigen is not known. Study findings and constraints: Diversity estimated from one million T cells was considered an underestimate. Unsorted PBMCs ruled out conclusive naive versus antigen-experienced comparison.

CDR3 length: 17 residues. The J segment lost 0 bases and the V segment lost 1 base, leaving 2 bases of the junction unmatched. CDR1 and CDR2 (germline): MDHEN, SYDVKM. The chain links TRBV28 to TRBJ2-1; 11 nucleotides line up with TRBD2. The TCR sequence derives from a woman in her 70s in good health. Material for sequencing was blood. The CDR3, as DNA: TGTGCCAGCAGTTTATCGACTAGCGGGGCCTCCTACAATGAGCAGTTCTTC. It translates to CASSLSTSGASYNEQFF.